This T cell receptor (beta chain) was retrieved from a study of cytomegalovirus exposure and HLA in healthy donors. The PCR was carried out with 60 Vbeta primers and 13 Jbeta primers. Assay used: immunoSEQ multiplex PCR; TCRdb lists only in-frame clones, some missing. The table lists some 120,000 clones, 75% to 85% of them singletons, with 11% in the top ten. Regarding the study as a whole: HLA alleles were associated with roughly 17,000 TCR beta sequences in a later analysis at 0.05 false discovery rate. Donor immune exposure was known only as CMV serostatus. For most TCR beta V segments, an earlier analysis put the productive rate at about 87% or about 30% of the time.

Per the germline V gene, CDR1 is LNHDA and CDR2 is SQIVND (reference sequence). The CDR3 has 11 amino acids. V lost 9 bases and J 5 bases, leaving 10 bases between the germline ends. This clone was seen just once. The antigen remains undetermined. Sequencing was done on a sample of PBMCs. The chain links TRBV19 to TRBJ2-5; possible D gene TRBD1, 6 bases. The sequence came from a male donor in good health and CMV-seropositive. Here the CDR3 reads CASRGVETQYF. The CDR3 nucleotides are TGTGCCAGCAGGGGAGTGGAGACCCAGTACTTC.